One and the same sample provided the 30 T cell receptor beta chains below, sequenced in a study of T cell changes during pregnancy in multiple sclerosis. Sequencing was performed with immunoSEQ multiplex PCR; in TCRdb, only in-frame clones are kept and a portion is missing. The profile shows 40,000 to 60,000 clones, approximately 92% of them singletons. Sequences were derived from CD4+ T cells from peripheral blood mononuclear cells, sampled in the third trimester of pregnancy. The receptors were sampled from a female donor with multiple sclerosis, enrolled in a pregnancy study.

The chain combines TRBV19 with TRBJ2-1; the match to TRBD2 covers 8 bases. Unmatched junction bases numbered 10, after V lost 3 bases and J lost 9 bases. CDR3 length equals 15 residues. Per germline, CDR1 LNHDA and CDR2 SQIVND (reference sequence). The CDR3 is CASSMLAGPRGEQFF. CDR3 in DNA: TGTGCCAGTAGTATGTTAGCGGGGCCCCGGGGTGAGCAGTTCTTC.

V is TRBV11-3 and J is TRBJ1-1, with 8 bases that match TRBD1. This CDR3 has 13 residues. Germline-derived CDR1 and CDR2 are SGHNT and YENEEA. Trimming removed 5 bases from V and 4 bases from J; junction bases left unmatched: 3. In nucleotides, the CDR3 is TGTGCCAGCAGCCAAGGACAGGGCACTGAAGCTTTCTTT. Its translation is CASSQGQGTEAFF.

The sample holds one count of this clone. J is TRBJ2-5 and V is TRBV5-1, with TRBD1 matching over 8 bases. This CDR3 has 19 residues. Germline CDR1 and CDR2: SGHRS and YFSETQ. J lost 2 bases, V lost 0 bases, and 15 bases had no gene match. The CDR3 DNA is TGCGCCAGCAGCTTGGTGCAGGGGGCGGCTGTTCGGTGGCAAGAGACCCAGTACTTC. Translation: CASSLVQGAAVRWQETQYF. Together with reference TRBV5-1 and TRBJ2-5, the CDR3 gives the full variable domain: KAGVTQTPRYLIKTRGQQVTLSCSPISGHRSVSWYQQTPGQGLQFLFEYFSETQRNKGNFPGRFSGRQFSNSRSEMNVSTLELGDSALYLCASSLVQGAAVRWQETQYFGPGTRLLVL.

CDR3: CASSQDARGYNYGYTF. The DNA for the CDR3 is TGCGCCAGCAGCCAAGACGCGAGGGGGTATAACTATGGCTACACCTTC. This chain joins TRBV4-1 and TRBJ1-2, with a tentative D call TRBD1 (6 bases). V lost 0 bases to trimming and J lost 1 base, with 12 bases between them. Looked up from germline, CDR1 is MGHRA and CDR2 is YSYEKL. CDR3 size: 16 residues.

This clone appeared once. The V and J genes are TRBV19 and TRBJ2-5; the match to TRBD1 covers 9 bases. V dropped 0 bases and J dropped 7; count of bases not matched to a gene: 3. CDR1 and CDR2 (germline): LNHDA, SQIVND (reference sequence). The CDR3 extends over 14 amino acids. CDR3 loop: CASSIETTGGTQYF. The CDR3, as DNA: TGTGCCAGTAGTATAGAGACGACAGGGGGGACCCAGTACTTC.

This chain links TRBV5-6 with TRBJ1-1; D perhaps matches TRBD1 (6 bases). Germline V gene data show CDR1 as SGHDT and CDR2 as YYEEEE. The V gene lost 1 base and the J gene lost 5 bases, with 15 bases spanning the gap. The length of the CDR3 is 15 residues. The CDR3 loop reads CASSLTGRGRTEAFF. CDR3 sequence (DNA): TGTGCCAGCAGCTTGACCGGCAGGGGTCGGACTGAAGCTTTCTTT.

The gene calls are TRBV4-2 and TRBJ2-1; the match to TRBD2 covers 11 bases. The CDR3 runs to 16 residues. The V segment lost 0 bases and the J segment 4 bases; nucleotides outside the gene matches: 2. Germline V gene sequence: CDR1 LGHNA, CDR2 YNFKEQ. CDR3 in DNA: TGTGCCAGCAGCCAAGACAGACTAGCGGGGTACAATGAGCAGTTCTTC. This encodes CASSQDRLAGYNEQFF.

This chain connects TRBV5-1 to TRBJ1-2; D might be TRBD1 (6 bases). CDR3 size: 14 residues. Germline V CDR1 and CDR2: SGHRS, YFSETQ. Trimming shortened V by 2 bases and J by 4 bases, and 12 bases separated the two germline ends. The CDR3 sequence: CASSLTGSAYGYTF. The CDR3 DNA sequence: TGCGCCAGCAGCTTAACAGGGTCTGCCTATGGCTACACCTTC.

The J gene is TRBJ2-7, the V gene TRBV10-2; tentatively, D is TRBD1 (5 bases). This CDR3 has 11 residues. The V gene lost 6 bases and the J gene lost 4 bases, with 7 bases spanning the gap. Germline-derived CDR1 and CDR2 are WSHSY and SAAADI. The CDR3 DNA follows: TGCGCCAGCAGAGGGGCTTACGAGCAGTACTTC. Its translation: CASRGAYEQYF.

Here the CDR3 reads CASSITGTSFGYTF. DNA of the CDR3: TGTGCCAGCAGTATAACCGGGACAAGTTTTGGCTACACCTTC. The rearrangement uses TRBV27 and TRBJ1-2; D possibly corresponds to TRBD1 (6 bases). The ends were cut back, 5 bases at V and 7 bases at J, with 17 bases in the middle. Germline V gene data show CDR1 as MNHEY and CDR2 as SMNVEV (reference sequence). The CDR3 length is 14 residues.

The chain is built from TRBV6-5 and TRBJ2-3; 15 nucleotides line up with TRBD2. Looked up from germline, CDR1 is MNHEY and CDR2 is SVGAGI. The CDR3 sequence is 15 residues long. The trim removed 6 bases at V and 7 bases at J, leaving 5 bases unmatched. The CDR3 protein is CASRPGLAGGYTQYF. Here the CDR3 DNA reads TGTGCCAGCAGGCCCGGACTAGCGGGGGGGTATACGCAGTATTTT.

The rearrangement links TRBV2 to TRBJ1-3, with D maybe TRBD1 (6 bases). Trimming pared 5 bases from V and 4 bases from J, leaving 18 bases between. CDR1 and CDR2 from the germline V gene are SNHLY and FYNNEI. This CDR3 spans 16 amino acids. The CDR3 here is CASSPRGQVSGNTIYF. The CDR3 region has the DNA TGTGCCAGCAGTCCTAGGGGACAAGTGTCCGGAAACACCATATATTTT.

V is TRBV6-5 and J is TRBJ1-6; maybe TRBD1 (5 bases). The CDR3 runs to 14 residues. V was trimmed by 2 bases and J by 13 bases, leaving 15 bases between them. The germline CDR1 and CDR2 sequences are MNHEY and SVGAGI. The CDR3 DNA reads TGTGCCAGCAGTTACGACAGTTCTATTAAGCCCCTCCACTTT. This encodes CASSYDSSIKPLHF.

This chain links TRBV9 with TRBJ2-5; D is unclear. V was cut by 1 base and J by 2 bases, with 6 bases left in between. The CDR3 consists of 13 residues. CDR1 and CDR2 from the germline V gene are SGDLS and YYNGEE. The CDR3 coding sequence is TGTGCCAGCAGCGTAATAGAACAAGAGACCCAGTACTTC. Translation gives CASSVIEQETQYF.

V is TRBV11-2 and J is TRBJ1-4; 9 bases match TRBD1. The CDR3 has 14 residues. Germline values: CDR1 SGHAT, CDR2 FQNNGV. Trimming cost V 3 bases and J 4 bases; bases outside gene matches: 0. CDR3 nucleotides: TGTGCCAGCAGCTTGGGACAGGGTAATGAAAAACTGTTTTTT. It specifies CASSLGQGNEKLFF.

The chain employs TRBV5-1 and TRBJ1-2; 7 nucleotides line up with TRBD1. The CDR3 extends over 14 amino acids. V lost 0 bases and J lost 2; bases outside the gene matches: 1. Germline loops: CDR1 SGHRS, CDR2 YFSETQ. CDR3 sequence reads: CASSLVQGNYGYTF. The CDR3, as DNA: TGCGCCAGCAGCTTGGTACAGGGGAACTATGGCTACACCTTC.

V is TRBV29-1 and J is TRBJ2-2; a weak D match, TRBD1 (5 bases). The V end lost 4 bases, the J end lost 5 bases, and 11 bases lay between the germline ends. The length of the CDR3 is 13 residues. Germline CDR1 SQVTM, CDR2 ANQGSEA. This chain's CDR3 is CSVGGRVTGELFF. The CDR3, as DNA: TGCAGCGTTGGGGGCAGGGTTACCGGGGAGCTGTTTTTT.

A single count supports this clone. The rearrangement joins TRBV9 to TRBJ1-4; D call uncertain. Germline CDR1 and CDR2: SGDLS and YYNGEE. V dropped 0 bases and J dropped 8 bases, with 11 bases sitting between them. This CDR3 is built from 14 residues. As DNA, the CDR3 is TGTGCCAGCAGCGTAGGCGTAGCAACCGAAAAACTGTTTTTT. It yields the protein CASSVGVATEKLFF.

The V call is TRBV10-3, the J call TRBJ2-3, with a tentative D call TRBD2 (7 bases). The CDR3 totals 14 residues. Trimming took off 10 bases at V and 4 bases at J, with 18 bases between the two ends. Germline CDR1 reads ENHRY; CDR2 reads SYGVKD. The CDR3 DNA follows: TGTGCCACCCGGGCGTGGGGGGGGCCAGATACGCAGTATTTT. This codes for CATRAWGGPDTQYF.

The chain uses TRBV7-9 and TRBJ2-5; TRBD2 agrees at 7 bases. Germline V gives CDR1 SEHNR, CDR2 FQNEAQ (reference sequence). After removal of 1 base from V and 4 bases from J, the junction contained 3 bases not matched to a gene. The CDR3 has 14 amino acids. The CDR3 DNA reads TGTGCCAGCAGCTTAGGACTAGCTGTAGAGACCCAGTACTTC. It is translated as CASSLGLAVETQYF. Based on the CDR3 plus reference TRBV7-9 and TRBJ2-5, the full variable domain is DTGVSQNPRHKITKRGQNVTFRCDPISEHNRLYWYRQTLGQGPEFLTYFQNEAQLEKSRLLSDRFSAERPKGSFSTLEIQRTEQGDSAMYLCASSLGLAVETQYFGPGTRLLVL.

This chain uses TRBV6-5 with TRBJ1-5; maybe TRBD1 (5 bases). The germline V gene encodes CDR1 MNHEY and CDR2 SVGAGI. This CDR3 comprises 13 residues. V shed 2 bases and J shed 6 bases, with 8 bases lying between them. CDR3 sequence (DNA): TGTGCCAGCAGTTACGGGGCACTTCAGCCCCAGCATTTT. Protein product: CASSYGALQPQHF.

V and J are TRBV15 and TRBJ1-5; 7 bases match TRBD1. With V trimmed by 1 base and J by 0 bases, 3 bases remained unmatched. Germline V gene lookup returns CDR1 LNHNV and CDR2 YYDKDF (reference sequence). This CDR3 comprises 16 residues. CDR3 loop: CATSRGTGFSNQPQHF. The CDR3 nucleotides read TGTGCCACCAGCAGAGGGACAGGTTTTAGCAATCAGCCCCAGCATTTT. The full variable domain, in which reference TRBV15 and TRBJ1-5 provide the parts outside the CDR3, is DAMVIQNPRYQVTQFGKPVTLSCSQTLNHNVMYWYQQKSSQAPKLLFHYYDKDFNNEADTPDNFQSRRPNTSFCFLDIRSPGLGDTAMYLCATSRGTGFSNQPQHFGDGTRLSIL.

The V and J genes are TRBV6-1 and TRBJ1-4, with a weak D call TRBD1 (6 bases). The CDR3 is 15 amino acids. Trimming left V 4 bases short and J 4 bases short, with 13 bases between. Germline assignment: CDR1 MNHNS and CDR2 SASEGT. CDR3 in amino acids: CASSGVGTLNEKLFF. The CDR3 DNA reads as TGTGCCAGCAGTGGGGTCGGGACACTTAATGAAAAACTGTTTTTT.

The chain carries TRBV4-2 and TRBJ2-2; tentatively, D is TRBD2 (6 bases). The CDR3 contains 16 residues. Trimming pared 2 bases from V and 4 bases from J, leaving 14 bases between. Germline V gene data show CDR1 as LGHNA and CDR2 as YNFKEQ. CDR3 nucleotide sequence: TGTGCCAGCAGCCAACGACTAGAACTATCCACCGGGGAGCTGTTTTTT. Translation: CASSQRLELSTGELFF.

This clone was seen many times. The chain employs TRBV18 and TRBJ1-1; possible D gene TRBD1, 6 bases. Germline CDR1 and CDR2: KGHSH and LQKENI. The CDR3 sequence is 13 residues long. Trimming pared 3 bases from V and 6 bases from J, leaving 11 bases between. The CDR3 region is CASSPRGYPEAFF. The CDR3 coding sequence is TGTGCCAGCTCACCCAGGGGTTACCCTGAAGCTTTCTTT.

The CDR3 sequence: CASSFAGTGLAKNIQYF. The CDR3 nucleotides read TGTGCCAGCAGCTTTGCCGGGACAGGGCTAGCCAAAAACATTCAGTACTTC. The J gene is TRBJ2-4, the V gene TRBV7-2; 9 bases match TRBD1. Germline CDR1 is SGHTA and CDR2 is FQGNSA. The CDR3 sequence is 17 residues long. The trim removed 3 bases at V and 0 bases at J, leaving 6 bases unmatched.

In this sample, this clone turned up once. This sequence joins TRBV7-9 and TRBJ1-1; 10 bases line up with TRBD1. Germline V gene data show CDR1 as SEHNR and CDR2 as FQNEAQ (reference sequence). The CDR3 length is 13 residues. Germline trimming cut 5 bases from V and 10 bases from J; bases unmatched to any gene: 7. The CDR3 sequence is CASSRDRGSGAFF. DNA for the CDR3: TGTGCCAGCAGCCGGGACAGGGGAAGTGGAGCTTTCTTT. Full variable domain (outside the CDR3, taken from reference TRBV7-9 and TRBJ1-1): DTGVSQNPRHKITKRGQNVTFRCDPISEHNRLYWYRQTLGQGPEFLTYFQNEAQLEKSRLLSDRFSAERPKGSFSTLEIQRTEQGDSAMYLCASSRDRGSGAFFGQGTRLTVV.

The V gene is TRBV19, the J gene TRBJ1-2; D possibly corresponds to TRBD1 (6 bases). The CDR3 contains 14 residues. Germline V gene lookup returns CDR1 LNHDA and CDR2 SQIVND (reference sequence). V was trimmed by 5 bases and J by 3 bases, leaving 13 bases between them. CDR3 loop: CASSPRQVYYGYTF. CDR3 nucleotides: TGTGCCAGTAGTCCGCGACAGGTTTACTATGGCTACACCTTC.

The chain couples TRBV19 to TRBJ1-6; maybe TRBD1 (5 bases). CDR1 and CDR2 (germline): LNHDA, SQIVND (reference sequence). V shed 2 bases and J shed 10 bases, with 12 bases lying between them. The CDR3 consists of 14 residues. CDR3 sequence: CASSITGVESPLHF. In DNA form, the CDR3 reads TGTGCCAGTAGTATAACAGGTGTAGAGTCACCCCTCCACTTT.

This clone was seen only once. This chain uses TRBV7-3 with TRBJ1-1; tentatively, D is TRBD1 (5 bases). The CDR3 sequence is 14 residues long. Germline assignment: CDR1 SGHTA and CDR2 FQGTGA. Trimming took off 5 bases at V and 0 bases at J, with 10 bases between the two ends. The CDR3 region is CASSVDSMNTEAFF. CDR3 bases: TGTGCCAGCAGCGTAGACAGTATGAACACTGAAGCTTTCTTT.